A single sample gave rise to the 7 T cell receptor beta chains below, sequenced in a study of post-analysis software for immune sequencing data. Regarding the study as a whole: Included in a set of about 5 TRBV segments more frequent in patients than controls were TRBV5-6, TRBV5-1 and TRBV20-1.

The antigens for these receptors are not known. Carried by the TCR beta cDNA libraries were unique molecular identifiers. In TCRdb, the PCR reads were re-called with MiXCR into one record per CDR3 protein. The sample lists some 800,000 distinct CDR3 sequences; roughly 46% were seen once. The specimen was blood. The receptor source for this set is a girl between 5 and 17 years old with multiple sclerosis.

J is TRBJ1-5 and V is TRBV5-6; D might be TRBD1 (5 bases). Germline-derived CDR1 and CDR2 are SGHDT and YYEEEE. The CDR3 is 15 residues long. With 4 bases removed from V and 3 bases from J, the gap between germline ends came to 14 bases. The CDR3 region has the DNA TGTGCCAGCAGCACCCTGGGGGTAAACAATCAGCCCCAGCATTTT. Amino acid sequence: CASSTLGVNNQPQHF.

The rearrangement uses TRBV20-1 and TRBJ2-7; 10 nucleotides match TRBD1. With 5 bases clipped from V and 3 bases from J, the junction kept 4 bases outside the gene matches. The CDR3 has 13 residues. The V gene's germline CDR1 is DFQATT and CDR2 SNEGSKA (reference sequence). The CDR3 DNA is TGCAGTGCTGCCGGACAGGGGGGCTACGAGCAGTACTTC. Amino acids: CSAAGQGGYEQYF.

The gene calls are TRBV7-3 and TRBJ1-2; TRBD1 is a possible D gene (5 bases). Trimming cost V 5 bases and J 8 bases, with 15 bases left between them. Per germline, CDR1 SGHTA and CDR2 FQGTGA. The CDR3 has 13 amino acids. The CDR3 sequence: CASSPGRGQGYTF. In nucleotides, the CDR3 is TGTGCCAGCAGCCCTGGGCGGGGCCAGGGCTACACCTTC.

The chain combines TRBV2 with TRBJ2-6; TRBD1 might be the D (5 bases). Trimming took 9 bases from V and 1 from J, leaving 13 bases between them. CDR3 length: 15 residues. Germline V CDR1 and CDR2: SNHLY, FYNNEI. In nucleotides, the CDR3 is TGTGCCAGTTTAGGCAGGGAATCTGGGGCCAACGTCCTGACTTTC. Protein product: CASLGRESGANVLTF.

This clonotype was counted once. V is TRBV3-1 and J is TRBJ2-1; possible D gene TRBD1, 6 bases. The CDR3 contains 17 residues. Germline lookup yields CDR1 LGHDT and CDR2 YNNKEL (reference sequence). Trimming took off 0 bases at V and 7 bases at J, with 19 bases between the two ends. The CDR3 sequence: CASSQEGAGMVENEQFF. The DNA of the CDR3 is TGTGCCAGCAGCCAAGAGGGGGCGGGTATGGTCGAGAATGAGCAGTTCTTC.

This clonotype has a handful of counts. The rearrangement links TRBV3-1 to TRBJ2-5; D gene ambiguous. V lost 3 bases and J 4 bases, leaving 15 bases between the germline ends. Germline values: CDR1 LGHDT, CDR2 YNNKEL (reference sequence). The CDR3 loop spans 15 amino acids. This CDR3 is CASSHSTPNRETQYF. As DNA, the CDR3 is TGTGCCAGCAGCCATTCGACACCGAACAGAGAGACCCAGTACTTC.

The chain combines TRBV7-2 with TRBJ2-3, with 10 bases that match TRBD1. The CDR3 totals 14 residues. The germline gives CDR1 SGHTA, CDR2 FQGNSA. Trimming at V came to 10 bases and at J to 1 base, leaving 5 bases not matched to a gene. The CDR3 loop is CATSGTGGTDTQYF. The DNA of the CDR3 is TGTGCCACTTCCGGGACAGGGGGCACAGATACGCAGTATTTT.